A selection of T cell receptor beta chains follows, all from one sample in a study of blood T cell repertoires in COVID-19. The repertoire was sequenced with immunoSEQ multiplex PCR; TCRdb's copy has only in-frame clones and lacks some. The data show hundreds of thousands of clones, 80% to 90% seen once. The material sequenced was peripheral blood. The source of these receptors is a woman at least 80 years old with acute or convalescent COVID-19. Each CDR3 is given with its conserved first and last residue. A D gene is named only where the DNA matches it firmly. A clone size is listed for some rows: how often the clone was seen (once, few, many), or a class if it is expanded.

>.|.|TRBV21-1|TRBJ1-1
CASSNSSEMNTEAFF
TGTGCCAGCAGCAACTCTAGCGAAATGAACACTGAAGCTTTCTTT
>TRBD1|few|TRBV12-5|TRBJ2-7
CASGRGQGAQEQYF
TGTGCTAGTGGTAGGGGACAGGGGGCACAAGAGCAGTACTTC
>TRBD1|.|TRBV12-3/TRBV12-4|TRBJ1-2
CASSQDTRGRVVF
TGTGCCAGCAGCCAGGATACAAGGGGGCGCGTCGTATTC
>.|.|TRBV7-8|TRBJ2-3
CASSLIGAESTDTQYF
TGTGCCAGCAGCTTAATAGGAGCGGAGAGCACAGATACGCAGTATTTT
>TRBD1|few|TRBV19|TRBJ2-7
CASSPRPQGAKAGLLF
TGTGCCAGTAGCCCTCGGCCACAGGGGGCTAAAGCGGGCCTCCTGTTC
>.|few|TRBV7-9|TRBJ2-5
CASSFSGQETQYF
TGTGCCAGCAGCTTTAGCGGCCAAGAGACCCAGTACTTC
>.|.|TRBV12-5|TRBJ1-2
CASGQWGQPGQSGYTF
TGTGCTAGTGGCCAATGGGGGCAGCCCGGCCAGAGTGGCTACACCTTC
>TRBD2|.|TRBV6-1|TRBJ2-5
CASSEVLAAQETQYF
TGTGCCAGCAGTGAGGTACTAGCGGCACAAGAGACCCAGTACTTC
>.|.|TRBV4-2|TRBJ2-2
CASSQDRAGPQRNTGELFF
TGTGCCAGCAGCCAAGATAGGGCGGGACCCCAGAGGAACACCGGGGAGCTGTTTTTT
>TRBD1|.|TRBV19|TRBJ1-2
CASRPGQNYGYTF
TGTGCCAGCAGACCGGGACAGAACTATGGCTACACCTTC
>TRBD2|once|TRBV28|TRBJ2-4
CASRPTGEGAKNIQYF
TGTGCCAGCAGACCCACCGGGGAGGGGGCCAAAAACATTCAGTACTTC
>.|.|TRBV18|TRBJ2-1
CASSPGLTSYNEQFF
TGTGCCAGCTCCCCGGGACTGACTTCCTACAATGAGCAGTTCTTC
>TRBD1|once|TRBV29-1|TRBJ2-3
CSAQRQGASTDTQYF
TGCAGCGCACAAAGACAGGGGGCTTCCACAGATACGCAGTATTTT
>TRBD2|.|TRBV9|TRBJ2-2
CASSEPLAGGPTGELFF
TGTGCCAGCAGCGAGCCCCTAGCGGGGGGGCCCACCGGGGAGCTGTTTTTT
>.|.|TRBV10-3|TRBJ2-5
CAIRQGSGTQYF
TGTGCCATCAGACAGGGAAGCGGGACCCAGTACTTC
>TRBD1|few|TRBV7-9|TRBJ1-2
CASSLAGQPNYGYTF
TGTGCCAGCAGCTTAGCGGGACAGCCAAACTATGGCTACACCTTC
>.|.|TRBV9|TRBJ2-7
CASSSRDSPISVEQYF
TGTGCCAGCAGCTCACGAGACAGCCCTATATCTGTAGAGCAGTACTTC
>.|.|TRBV11-3|TRBJ2-7
CASSLVGGPSSYEQYF
TGTGCCAGCAGCTTAGTCGGGGGGCCTAGCTCCTACGAGCAGTACTTC
>TRBD2|.|TRBV4-3|TRBJ2-3
CASSQDTSDTDTQYF
TGCGCCAGCAGCCAAGATACTAGCGACACAGATACGCAGTATTTT
>.|.|TRBV27|TRBJ1-6
CASSYQGGKLSSYNSPLHF
TGTGCCAGCAGTTACCAAGGGGGAAAACTTTCCTCCTATAATTCACCCCTCCACTTT
>.|.|TRBV29-1|TRBJ1-2
CSVEVDRWGGYTF
TGCAGCGTTGAAGTCGACAGGTGGGGCGGCTACACCTTC
>TRBD1|once|TRBV6-5|TRBJ1-1
CASSRDRQGNTEAFF
TGTGCCAGCAGTCGGGACCGACAGGGGAACACTGAAGCTTTCTTT
>TRBD1|.|TRBV28|TRBJ2-2
CASSEQGRSGELFF
TGTGCCAGCAGTGAACAGGGGCGAAGCGGGGAGCTGTTTTTT
>TRBD2|once|TRBV28|TRBJ2-1
CASTLEAGGSEQFF
TGTGCCAGCACCCTTGAAGCGGGAGGGTCTGAGCAGTTCTTC
>.|.|TRBV25-1|TRBJ2-2
CASSETGTGELFF
TGTGCCAGCAGTGAAACGGGCACCGGGGAGCTGTTTTTT
>.|.|TRBV28|TRBJ2-2
CASTHAAGPANTGELFF
TGTGCCAGCACCCACGCGGCGGGTCCCGCGAACACCGGGGAGCTGTTTTTT
>TRBD2|.|TRBV7-3|TRBJ2-3
CASSPIPAGGQYTQYF
TGTGCCAGCAGCCCGATACCAGCGGGGGGGCAATATACGCAGTATTTT
>.|.|TRBV18|TRBJ1-3
CASSPQGPGSGNTIYF
TGTGCCAGCTCACCACAGGGGCCAGGATCTGGAAACACCATATATTTT
>.|.|TRBV4-3|TRBJ2-7
CASSQEQTYSYEQYF
TGCGCCAGCAGCCAAGAGCAGACATACTCCTACGAGCAGTACTTC
>.|.|TRBV2|TRBJ2-2
CASSHGELGRTGELFF
TGTGCCAGCAGCCACGGAGAACTAGGAAGAACCGGGGAGCTGTTTTTT
>.|.|TRBV3-1/TRBV3-2|TRBJ1-4
CASSDGSQEKLFF
TGTGCCAGCAGCGACGGGAGCCAGGAAAAACTGTTTTTT
>.|.|TRBV19|TRBJ1-5
CASSPGSQGQPQHF
TGTGCCAGTAGCCCAGGGTCTCAAGGGCAGCCCCAGCATTTT
>.|once|TRBV7-9|TRBJ1-5
CASSLRGSNQPQHF
TGTGCCAGCAGCTTACGGGGGAGCAATCAGCCCCAGCATTTT
>.|.|TRBV24-1|TRBJ1-3
CATSDRTDGNTIYF
TGTGCCACCAGTGACCGGACAGATGGAAACACCATATATTTT
>.|.|TRBV29-1|TRBJ2-3
CSVDGRGWTDTQYF
TGCAGCGTTGATGGTCGGGGGTGGACAGATACGCAGTATTTT
>.|.|TRBV9|TRBJ2-5
CASSETGSVGTQYF
TGTGCCAGCAGCGAAACCGGGAGCGTGGGGACCCAGTACTTC
>.|few|TRBV9|TRBJ1-6
CASSVEGEGNSPLHF
TGTGCCAGCAGCGTAGAAGGAGAGGGTAATTCACCCCTCCACTTT
>.|.|TRBV3-1/TRBV3-2|TRBJ1-4
CASISGTNEKLFF
TGTGCCAGCATCTCGGGTACTAATGAAAAACTGTTTTTT
>TRBD2|.|TRBV13|TRBJ2-7
CASTTRGDYEQYF
TGTGCCAGCACTACCCGGGGGGACTACGAGCAGTACTTC
>TRBD1|few|TRBV6-5|TRBJ1-1
CASNRQGGNTEAFF
TGTGCCAGCAATAGACAGGGTGGGAACACTGAAGCTTTCTTT
>.|.|TRBV27|TRBJ2-3
CASSSFYGGELIPDTQYF
TGTGCCAGCAGTTCCTTTTATGGAGGGGAGTTGATTCCCGATACGCAGTATTTT
>TRBD2|.|TRBV28|TRBJ2-1
CASSFWTSGNNEQFF
TGTGCCAGCAGTTTCTGGACTAGCGGGAACAATGAGCAGTTCTTC
>.|.|TRBV7-7|TRBJ1-5
CASTPIRRGIANQPQHF
TGTGCTAGCACACCTATCCGACGGGGTATAGCAAATCAGCCCCAGCATTTT
>TRBD1|.|TRBV19|TRBJ1-1
CASSIGIGQGKAFF
TGTGCCAGTAGTATAGGGATAGGACAGGGGAAAGCTTTCTTT